One sample yielded the 20 T cell receptor beta chains listed below, sequenced in a study of cytomegalovirus exposure and HLA in healthy donors (dated by TCRdb to the late 2010s). Library method: the immunoSEQ multiplex PCR assay. The multiplex PCR relied on a mix of 60 forward primers for TCR Vbeta segments and 13 reverse primers for TCR Jbeta segments. What TCRdb holds here is the immuneACCESS table cut down to in-frame rearrangements. Part of the clones is not present; checked against another copy, under half of the missing clones reflect an unresolved V gene, and the others are unexplained. The sample table holds around 150,000 clones, of which about four fifths were seen once. The ten largest account for around 7.7% of the sample. The sequenced sample was PBMCs. The source is a woman aged 25 to 39 in good health and CMV-seropositive.

The CDR3 region is CASSFLRGQGTDTQYF. CDR3 in DNA: TGCGCCAGCAGCTTCCTTAGGGGACAGGGGACAGATACGCAGTATTTT. The chain combines TRBV5-1 with TRBJ2-3; TRBD1 matches 10 bases. The CDR3 is made up of 16 amino acids. V gave up 2 bases and J gave up 3 bases; unmatched junction bases: 6. Per the germline V gene, CDR1 is SGHRS and CDR2 is YFSETQ.

This clone turned up a few times. The chain joins TRBV6-1 to TRBJ1-2, with D perhaps TRBD1 (5 bases). Germline CDR1 MNHNS, CDR2 SASEGT. The V and J ends lost 11 bases and 4 bases respectively, with 14 bases between them. The CDR3 has 12 residues. The CDR3 loop reads CAGALNSYGYTF. The DNA of the CDR3 is TGTGCCGGGGCCCTTAATAGCTATGGCTACACCTTC.

The chain links TRBV7-8 to TRBJ2-5; the D is unclear. The germline gives CDR1 SGHVS, CDR2 FQNEAQ. V was cut by 5 bases and J by 1 base, with 2 bases left in between. The CDR3 runs to 11 residues. In DNA, the CDR3 is TGTGCCAGCAGCCTCCAAGAGACCCAGTACTTC. Translated, it gives CASSLQETQYF.

The chain employs TRBV5-4 and TRBJ1-1, with D tentatively TRBD1 (6 bases). Per the germline V gene, CDR1 is SGHNT and CDR2 is YYREEE (reference sequence). Deletions cut 3 bases from V and 2 bases from J, with 17 bases between. There are 16 residues in the CDR3. The CDR3 region has the DNA TGTGCCAGCAGCTACGAAGCGGCAGGGGATAACACTGAAGCTTTCTTT. Encoded protein: CASSYEAAGDNTEAFF.

This clone was found a few times. This chain connects TRBV25-1 to TRBJ1-4; the D is unclear. With 8 bases removed from V and 7 bases from J, the gap between germline ends came to 11 bases. The CDR3 spans 12 residues. Germline loops: CDR1 MGHDK, CDR2 SYGVNS. CDR3 nucleotide sequence: TGTGCCAGCGAGACGGGTGCTGAAAAACTGTTTTTT. Its protein product is CASETGAEKLFF.

Details on this clone: Sequence at one end of the junction differs from germline and may be a read error. The rearrangement links TRBV6-1 to TRBJ1-5; 9 bases map to TRBD1. This CDR3 has 17 amino acids. Germline loops: CDR1 MNHNS, CDR2 SASEGT. CDR3 nucleotides: TGTGCCATCAGTGAGGGGACAGGGATTGGAAGCAATCAGCCCCAGCATTTT. Protein product: CAISEGTGIGSNQPQHF.

The V gene is TRBV5-6, the J gene TRBJ1-4; 9 positions match TRBD1. The length of the CDR3 is 15 residues. V gave up 1 base and J gave up 6 bases; unmatched junction bases: 4. CDR1 SGHDT and CDR2 YYEEEE come from the germline V gene. The CDR3 protein is CASSLSGQGYEKLFF. The DNA for the CDR3 is TGTGCCAGCAGCTTGTCGGGACAGGGTTATGAAAAACTGTTTTTT.

The chain combines TRBV18 with TRBJ2-7, with 9 bases lining up with TRBD1. The CDR3 extends over 15 amino acids. V shed 6 bases, J shed 0 bases, and the junction held 6 bases outside the gene matches. Looked up from germline, CDR1 is KGHSH and CDR2 is LQKENI. CDR3 region: CASSPGQGISYEQYF. The CDR3 DNA is TGTGCCAGCTCCCCCGGACAGGGGATCTCCTACGAGCAGTACTTC.

The gene calls are TRBV7-9 and TRBJ2-1, with D uncertain. The CDR3 consists of 13 residues. Trimming took off 4 bases at V and 7 bases at J, with 11 bases between the two ends. The V gene's germline CDR1 is SEHNR and CDR2 FQNEAQ (reference sequence). The CDR3 region is CASSSRRQNEQFF. The DNA of the CDR3 is TGTGCCAGCAGCTCACGAAGACAAAATGAGCAGTTCTTC.

The chain employs TRBV9 and TRBJ2-3; D might be TRBD2 (6 bases). The CDR3 has 17 amino acids. The ends were cut back, 2 bases at V and 5 bases at J, with 21 bases in the middle. Germline CDR1 reads SGDLS; CDR2 reads YYNGEE. In DNA form, the CDR3 reads TGTGCCAGCAGCGTTTGGGCAGGGCGCGCCGGGGGAGATACGCAGTATTTT. This codes for CASSVWAGRAGGDTQYF.

The chain recombines TRBV18 with TRBJ2-5; 10 nucleotides align to TRBD2. The CDR3 consists of 18 residues. Per germline, CDR1 KGHSH and CDR2 LQKENI. The V gene end was trimmed by 1 base and the J gene end by 3 bases; junction bases not matched to a gene: 11. The CDR3 protein is CASSPLMIAGGREETQYF. CDR3 DNA: TGTGCCAGCTCACCACTTATGATAGCGGGGGGCCGGGAAGAGACCCAGTACTTC. Variable domain in full (rest from reference TRBV18 and TRBJ2-5): NAGVMQNPRHLVRRRGQEARLRCSPMKGHSHVYWYRQLPEEGLKFMVYLQKENIIDESGMPKERFSAEFPKEGPSILRIQQVVRGDSAAYFCASSPLMIAGGREETQYFGPGTRLLVL.

This chain uses TRBV19 with TRBJ1-2, with 8 bases fitting TRBD1. In germline, CDR1 is LNHDA, CDR2 SQIVND (reference sequence). V lost 3 bases and J lost 5; bases outside the gene matches: 5. The CDR3 is made up of 14 amino acids. DNA of the CDR3: TGTGCCAGTAGTATCGAAACAGGGGGTTATGGCTACACCTTC. Its protein is CASSIETGGYGYTF.

The CDR3 DNA reads TGTGCCAGCAGGAGGGATTTCAGGGGGGATAGCAATCAGCCCCAGCATTTT. Its translation: CASRRDFRGDSNQPQHF. This chain connects TRBV27 to TRBJ1-5, with 7 positions matching TRBD1. The CDR3 length is 17 residues. The V gene's germline CDR1 is MNHEY and CDR2 SMNVEV (reference sequence). V was pared by 6 bases and J by 0 bases, with 11 bases of the junction left unmatched.

The rearrangement uses TRBV7-6 and TRBJ2-7; unclear D gene. Trimming removed 2 bases at V and 0 bases at J, with 8 bases between. The CDR3 runs to 14 residues. In germline, CDR1 is SGHVS, CDR2 FNYEAQ. CDR3 coding DNA: TGTGCCAGCAGCTTAAGCCCTAGCTCCTACGAGCAGTACTTC. Residues: CASSLSPSSYEQYF.

V usage is TRBV5-6 and J usage is TRBJ2-3; maybe TRBD1 (6 bases). The CDR3 extends over 14 amino acids. Trimming removed 0 bases at V and 4 bases at J, with 9 bases between. CDR1 SGHDT and CDR2 YYEEEE come from the germline V gene. CDR3 bases: TGTGCCAGCAGCTTGGAGGGGGTTGCAGATACGCAGTATTTT. Translation gives CASSLEGVADTQYF.

The V call is TRBV28, the J call TRBJ2-1, with D tentatively TRBD1 (5 bases). Trimming stripped 1 base from V and 15 bases from J, with 19 bases between. Looked up from germline, CDR1 is MDHEN and CDR2 is SYDVKM. This CDR3 region has 14 residues. For the CDR3, the DNA is TGTGCCAGCAGTTTATTGGCAGGGTCAGCCTGGGGGTTCTTC. Protein product: CASSLLAGSAWGFF.

The chain carries TRBV6-4 and TRBJ1-2; 10 nucleotides line up with TRBD1. The length of the CDR3 is 13 residues. CDR1 and CDR2 (germline): MRHNA, SNTAGT. With 6 bases clipped from V and 8 bases from J, the junction kept 6 bases outside the gene matches. The CDR3 region is CASRNGQGEGYTF. The CDR3 DNA sequence: TGTGCCAGCAGAAACGGACAGGGGGAGGGCTACACCTTC.

J is TRBJ1-1 and V is TRBV27; 7 nucleotides match TRBD1. Losses at the gene ends were 1 base for V and 6 bases for J; bases not matched to a gene: 2. CDR1 MNHEY and CDR2 SMNVEV come from the germline V gene (reference sequence). CDR3 length equals 13 residues. This chain's CDR3 is CASSLWDRPEAFF. In DNA form, the CDR3 reads TGTGCCAGCAGTTTATGGGACAGACCTGAAGCTTTCTTT.

This clone showed up just once. V usage is TRBV7-2 and J usage is TRBJ2-7; D remains unclear. This CDR3 comprises 13 residues. Trimming shortened V by 3 bases and J by 0 bases, and 6 bases separated the two germline ends. CDR1 is SGHTA, CDR2 FQGNSA, per germline. The CDR3 nucleotides read TGTGCCAGCAGCTTCCCTAGCTCCTACGAGCAGTACTTC. The encoded protein is CASSFPSSYEQYF.

The chain is built from TRBV5-1 and TRBJ1-2; 8 bases agree with TRBD1. The germline V gene encodes CDR1 SGHRS and CDR2 YFSETQ. The CDR3 is made up of 14 amino acids. The junction had 16 bases not matched to a gene; V was cut back by 7 bases and J by 11 bases. CDR3 nucleotides: TGCGCCAGCGGATCCCAGGGGGCAGGGGGCAGTTACACCTTC. Amino acids: CASGSQGAGGSYTF.